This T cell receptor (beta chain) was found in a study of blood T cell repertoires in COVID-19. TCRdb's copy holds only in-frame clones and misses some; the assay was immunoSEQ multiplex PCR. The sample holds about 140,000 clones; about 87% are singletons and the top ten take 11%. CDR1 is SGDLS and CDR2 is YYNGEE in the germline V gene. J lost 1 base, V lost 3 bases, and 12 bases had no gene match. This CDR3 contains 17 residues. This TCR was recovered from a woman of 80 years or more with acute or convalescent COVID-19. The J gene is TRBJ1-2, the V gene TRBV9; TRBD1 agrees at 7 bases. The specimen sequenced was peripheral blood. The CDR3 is CASSGYRGRDLNYGYTF. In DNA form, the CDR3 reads TGTGCCAGCAGCGGTTACAGGGGCCGGGACCTTAACTATGGCTACACCTTC.